The T cell receptor (beta chain) described here comes from a study of cytomegalovirus exposure and HLA in healthy donors. Points on this clone: Compared with germline, one end of the junction differs, possibly owing to a read error.

Primers: 60 Vbeta forward and 13 Jbeta reverse. Clones were read by immunoSEQ multiplex PCR, and TCRdb kept only the in-frame ones, dropping some. The top ten hold 5.2% of the sample, which has 100,000 to 150,000 clones, approximately 87% seen once. The sample comprised PBMCs. The TCR was taken from a woman between 25 and 40 years old in good health and CMV-seronegative.

The CDR3 spells CSSSLGGGAYEQYF. The CDR3 region has the DNA TGTTCCAGCAGCTTGGGAGGGGGAGCCTACGAGCAGTACTTC. The chain has TRBV7-9 and TRBJ2-7, with D possibly TRBD2 on 7 matching bases. The CDR3 runs 14 residues. Germline values: CDR1 SEHNR, CDR2 FQNEAQ (reference sequence).